This T cell receptor (beta chain) was obtained from a study of T cells in Graves' hyperthyroidism and ophthalmopathy. TCR beta CDR3 region amplification was performed from RNA transcripts. RT-PCR in the first round (using the HTBI primer set) targeted the TCR CDR3. TCRdb reanalysed the multiplex PCR reads using MiXCR and keeps one entry per CDR3 protein. Of about 500,000 distinct CDR3 sequences listed, around 43% are singletons. About this clonotype: No antigen is known for it.

In germline, CDR1 is SGHRS, CDR2 YFSETQ. This CDR3 contains 15 residues. V gave up 0 bases and J gave up 5 bases, with 14 bases separating them. Study results and caveats: A 13 V-J model separated ophthalmopathy from stable hyperthyroidism.

Sequencing was performed on peripheral blood or thyroid tissue (not recorded which). V usage is TRBV5-1 and J usage is TRBJ2-5; possible D gene TRBD1, 7 bases. The clonotype comes from an adult woman with Graves' disease, either hyperthyroidism or ophthalmopathy (not recorded which). CDR3 in DNA: TGCGCCAGCAGCTTGGGAACAGGGGAGGCGGAGACCCAGTACTTC. Translated: CASSLGTGEAETQYF.